What follows are 19 T cell receptor beta chains derived from one specimen sequenced in a study of blood T cell repertoires in COVID-19. Some clones are missing from TCRdb's copy, which holds only in-frame ones; the method was immunoSEQ multiplex PCR. The repertoire holds about 120,000 clones, approximately 77% seen once, with roughly 7.9% in the top ten. The specimen sequenced was peripheral blood. The receptor source for this set is a human donor in a cohort sampled during active COVID-19.

The chain uses TRBV10-3 and TRBJ1-2; TRBD1 is a possible D gene (6 bases). In germline, CDR1 is ENHRY, CDR2 SYGVKD. The CDR3 has 18 amino acids. The V and J ends lost 0 bases and 0 bases respectively, with 17 bases between them. In DNA, the CDR3 is TGTGCCATCAGTGAGTCGGGGTCAGGGGCCCGATCTAACTATGGCTACACCTTC. This sequence encodes CAISESGSGARSNYGYTF.

The V gene is TRBV9, the J gene TRBJ2-3; TRBD2 aligns across 12 bases. Trimming took 0 bases from V and 1 from J; bases not matched to a gene: 3. CDR3 length equals 17 residues. Germline assignment: CDR1 SGDLS and CDR2 YYNGEE. CDR3 nucleotides: TGTGCCAGCAGCGTAGGGACTAGCGGGGCCGGCACAGATACGCAGTATTTT. Residues: CASSVGTSGAGTDTQYF.

This clone was found once. CDR3 residues: CASSPAGLLRNYHQPQHF. As DNA, the CDR3 is TGTGCCAGCAGTCCCGCAGGGCTTCTACGTAACTATCATCAGCCCCAGCATTTT. The chain carries TRBV7-8 and TRBJ1-5; TRBD1 might be the D (5 bases). The CDR3 has 18 residues. Germline values: CDR1 SGHVS, CDR2 FQNEAQ. With 6 bases removed from V and 5 bases from J, the gap between germline ends came to 26 bases.

The rearrangement uses TRBV27 and TRBJ1-3; no clear D. The V end lost 4 bases, the J end lost 3 bases, and 13 bases lay between the germline ends. CDR3 size: 15 residues. CDR1 is MNHEY, CDR2 SMNVEV, per germline (reference sequence). The CDR3 DNA reads as TGTGCCAGCAGTTCCCTCTTTCGCGGTGGAAACACCATATATTTT. The encoded protein is CASSSLFRGGNTIYF.

The chain joins TRBV19 to TRBJ1-1; D is possibly TRBD1 (5 bases). V gave up 1 base and J gave up 2 bases, with 14 bases separating them. CDR3 size: 16 residues. The germline CDR1 and CDR2 sequences are LNHDA and SQIVND (reference sequence). This chain's CDR3 is CASSIVGGAKNTEAFF. The CDR3 nucleotides are TGTGCCAGTAGTATAGTGGGAGGGGCGAAAAACACTGAAGCTTTCTTT.

The J gene is TRBJ2-5, the V gene TRBV27; D is uncertain. The CDR3 is 11 amino acids. Germline values: CDR1 MNHEY, CDR2 SMNVEV (reference sequence). V dropped 2 bases and J dropped 5 bases, with 3 bases sitting between them. The CDR3 protein is CASSLGETQYF. The DNA of the CDR3 is TGTGCCAGCAGTTTAGGCGAGACCCAGTACTTC.

This clone was recorded once. The V gene is TRBV6-5, the J gene TRBJ2-1, with 8 positions matching TRBD2. V shed 5 bases and J 1 base; nucleotides not matched to a gene: 1. Germline V lookup: CDR1 MNHEY, CDR2 SVGAGI. The CDR3 sequence is 14 residues long. The CDR3 DNA follows: TGTGCCAGCAGTATAGCGGGGTCCTACAATGAGCAGTTCTTC. Its protein product is CASSIAGSYNEQFF.

This chain uses TRBV5-4 with TRBJ1-3; tentatively, D is TRBD1 (6 bases). The V gene lost 7 bases and the J gene lost 2 bases, with 10 bases spanning the gap. Germline values: CDR1 SGHNT, CDR2 YYREEE (reference sequence). This CDR3 comprises 13 residues. The CDR3 bases are TGTGCCAGCCAGAAGGGGGCTGGAAACACCATATATTTT. It is translated as CASQKGAGNTIYF. Filled out from reference TRBV5-4 and TRBJ1-3, the complete variable domain reads ETGVTQSPTHLIKTRGQQVTLRCSSQSGHNTVSWYQQALGQGPQFIFQYYREEENGRGNFPPRFSGLQFPNYSSELNVNALELDDSALYLCASQKGAGNTIYFGEGSWLTVV.

As DNA, the CDR3 is TGTGCCAGCAGCCGAAGGGGCTCTGGGGCCAACGTCCTGACTTTC. Translating gives CASSRRGSGANVLTF. The rearrangement joins TRBV14 to TRBJ2-6, with D possibly being TRBD1 (5 bases). V lost 4 bases to trimming and J lost 0 bases, with 7 bases between them. This CDR3 is 15 amino acids long. In germline, CDR1 is SGHDN, CDR2 FVKESK.

A few counts support this clone. The chain has TRBV25-1 and TRBJ2-7, with D tentatively TRBD2 (6 bases). There are 12 residues in the CDR3. Germline V gene lookup returns CDR1 MGHDK and CDR2 SYGVNS. Trimming took 5 bases from V and 3 from J, leaving 8 bases between them. DNA of the CDR3: TGTGCCAGCAGTCGCGGGGACTACGAGCAGTACTTC. Amino acid sequence: CASSRGDYEQYF.

The V gene is TRBV19, the J gene TRBJ1-5; no clear D. Trimming cost V 5 bases and J 0 bases, with 11 bases left between them. Germline V gene lookup returns CDR1 LNHDA and CDR2 SQIVND (reference sequence). This CDR3 region has 15 residues. CDR3 sequence reads: CASSAAFYSNQPQHF. The CDR3 nucleotides are TGTGCCAGTAGTGCGGCCTTTTATAGCAATCAGCCCCAGCATTTT.

The genes are TRBV19 and TRBJ2-2, with D possibly being TRBD2 (7 bases). V was clipped by 1 base and J by 6 bases, with 15 bases between them. This CDR3 has 16 residues. Germline CDR1 is LNHDA and CDR2 is SQIVND (reference sequence). This chain's CDR3 is CASSIVSGGPAGELFF. The CDR3 coding sequence is TGTGCCAGTAGTATAGTTTCGGGGGGCCCGGCCGGGGAGCTGTTTTTT.

This sequence joins TRBV7-8 and TRBJ2-7; 9 nucleotides line up with TRBD1. Germline V CDR1 and CDR2: SGHVS, FQNEAQ. The CDR3 contains 14 residues. J was trimmed by 3 bases and V by 5 bases; bases with no gene match: 5. The CDR3 DNA sequence: TGTGCCAGCAGCACAAGGACAGGGGTCTACGAGCAGTACTTC. Its protein product is CASSTRTGVYEQYF.

This chain uses TRBV6-5 with TRBJ2-7; D possibly corresponds to TRBD2 (6 bases). V was trimmed by 6 bases and J by 1 base, leaving 13 bases between them. The CDR3 contains 14 residues. From germline, CDR1 is MNHEY and CDR2 SVGAGI. The CDR3 is CASRSGTRSYEQYF. DNA for the CDR3: TGTGCCAGCAGATCCGGGACTCGTTCCTACGAGCAGTACTTC.

The rearrangement uses TRBV21-1 and TRBJ1-2; TRBD1 reflects the table's D call only, with no check against the DNA. TRBV21-1 is deemed a pseudogene. The CDR3 extends over 16 amino acids. The CDR3 nucleotides are TGTGCCAGCCGAGCGGGACAGGGAAATTCCAACTATGGCTACACCTTC. Protein product: CASRAGQGNSNYGYTF.

The chain uses TRBV30 and TRBJ1-3, with TRBD1 as a possible D gene (5 bases). The CDR3 length is 13 residues. Germline CDR1 and CDR2: GTSNPN and SVGIG (reference sequence). V was cut by 2 bases and J by 0 bases, with 5 bases left in between. The CDR3 is CAWSQGSGNTIYF. For the CDR3, the DNA is TGTGCCTGGAGTCAGGGCTCTGGAAACACCATATATTTT.

This chain uses TRBV7-6 with TRBJ2-7, with D tentatively TRBD2 (5 bases). Germline-derived CDR1 and CDR2 are SGHVS and FNYEAQ. Trimming took 2 bases from V and 6 from J, leaving 8 bases between them. This CDR3 spans 12 amino acids. This chain's CDR3 is CASSLKSGEQYF. CDR3 coding DNA: TGTGCCAGCAGCTTAAAGAGCGGCGAGCAGTACTTC.

J is TRBJ2-7 and V is TRBV11-3; no reliable D call. V lost 2 bases and J 3 bases, leaving 5 bases between the germline ends. The CDR3 has 12 residues. Germline loops: CDR1 SGHNT, CDR2 YENEEA. CDR3 bases: TGTGCCAGCAGCTTAAACAACTACGAGCAGTACTTC. This sequence encodes CASSLNNYEQYF.

This rearrangement joins TRBV2 to TRBJ1-4; TRBD1 matches 7 bases. The CDR3 has 14 amino acids. The germline V gene has CDR1 SNHLY and CDR2 FYNNEI. With 3 bases clipped from V and 10 bases from J, the junction kept 8 bases outside the gene matches. The CDR3 here is CASSDPDRVVKLFF. The CDR3, as DNA: TGTGCCAGCAGTGACCCCGACAGGGTGGTAAAACTGTTTTTT.